Given below is one T cell receptor beta chain in context. The antigen remains undetermined. The data stem from a study of identical twins. After template switching added a universal primer site, the resulting cDNA carried unique molecular identifiers. MiXCR, applied by TCRdb to the 5' RACE reads, yields one record per CDR3 protein. The sample consists of fewer than 250,000 distinct CDR3 sequences, about 16% of them appearing once. Findings and caveats of the study: Clonotypes of the beta chain that were abundant in cord blood carried fewer insertions (memory repertoires showed none). Modeled out-of-frame TCR alpha sharing in monozygotic twins fell below observed levels.

These data also formed part of another study, on T cells expressing NK-cell markers. That study reports: Each TCR beta repertoire originated in sorted T cells that were CD3+CD56+NKG2C+, CD3+CD56+NKG2C- or CD3+CD56-NKG2C+.

Sequenced: CD8+ T cells sorted from blood. The source of this sequence is a woman aged 18-35 years in good health.

The CDR3 region has the DNA TGTGCCAGCAGCTCGGTTACTCTTGAGCAGTACTTC. Translated, it gives CASSSVTLEQYF. V is TRBV11-2 and J is TRBJ2-7; D uncertain. Trimming removed 4 bases from V and 7 bases from J, with 11 bases in between. This CDR3 region has 12 residues. Germline lookup yields CDR1 SGHAT and CDR2 FQNNGV.